These 18 T cell receptor beta chains came from one sample sequenced in a study of T cell responses to AZD1222 COVID-19 vaccine. Generated by immunoSEQ multiplex PCR, the TCRdb table keeps only in-frame clones and is missing some. Found here are about 180,000 clones, approximately 94% of them singletons; the top ten hold around 1.6%. Specimen: peripheral blood, collected 28 days after the second AZD1222 dose. These receptors were obtained from an adult who received the AZD1222 COVID-19 vaccine.

The chain couples TRBV2 to TRBJ2-1; 13 nucleotides agree with TRBD2. CDR1 is SNHLY, CDR2 FYNNEI, per germline. This CDR3 is 16 amino acids long. V was clipped by 5 bases and J by 7 bases; unmatched bases: 8. The DNA for the CDR3 is TGTGCCAGCAGTCGCACCGGGACTAGCGGGACGAATGAGCAGTTCTTC. Residues: CASSRTGTSGTNEQFF.

The V call is TRBV11-2, the J call TRBJ1-3, with a weak D call TRBD1 (5 bases). V lost 5 bases to trimming and J lost 5 bases, with 16 bases between them. Germline V gene lookup returns CDR1 SGHAT and CDR2 FQNNGV. The CDR3 has 15 residues. The CDR3 here is CASSPTRQDRNTIYF. The CDR3 nucleotides read TGTGCCAGCAGCCCAACCCGGCAGGACAGAAACACCATATATTTT.

This clone was seen a few times. The gene calls are TRBV25-1 and TRBJ1-2; D is uncertain. The V end lost 1 base, the J end lost 1 base, and 10 bases lay between the germline ends. Germline V gives CDR1 MGHDK, CDR2 SYGVNS. The CDR3 has 15 amino acids. The CDR3 sequence is CASSESGRINYGYTF. The CDR3 nucleotides read TGTGCCAGCAGTGAATCGGGGAGAATTAACTATGGCTACACCTTC.

The rearrangement joins TRBV5-1 to TRBJ1-4; maybe TRBD1 (5 bases). Germline V gene data show CDR1 as SGHRS and CDR2 as YFSETQ. Trimming pared 3 bases from V and 0 bases from J, leaving 12 bases between. The CDR3 is made up of 16 amino acids. DNA of the CDR3: TGCGCCAGCAGCTCCGGGACGGACCCAACTAATGAAAAACTGTTTTTT. This encodes CASSSGTDPTNEKLFF.

This chain connects TRBV29-1 to TRBJ2-7; D uncertain. This CDR3 is 13 amino acids long. Germline assignment: CDR1 SQVTM and CDR2 ANQGSEA. Trimming stripped 0 bases from V and 1 base from J, with 7 bases between. CDR3 DNA: TGCAGCGTTGAAGATCCGAGATCCTACGAGCAGTACTTC. Its protein product is CSVEDPRSYEQYF.

V is TRBV10-3 and J is TRBJ2-7; D perhaps matches TRBD2 (6 bases). This CDR3 is 15 amino acids long. V was shortened by 0 bases and J by 2 bases, with 11 bases between the two germline ends. Germline CDR1 and CDR2: ENHRY and SYGVKD. CDR3 nucleotide sequence: TGTGCCATCAGTGAGTCGGAGGGGAGTACCTACGAGCAGTACTTC. It is translated as CAISESEGSTYEQYF.

CDR3 coding DNA: TGCGCCAGCAGCCCCAAGACAGGGGTTGAGAACACTGAAGCTTTCTTT. Translating it yields CASSPKTGVENTEAFF. V is TRBV4-1 and J is TRBJ1-1; 8 bases agree with TRBD1. CDR3 size: 16 residues. Germline V CDR1 and CDR2: MGHRA, YSYEKL. Trimming at V came to 4 bases and at J to 1 base, leaving 8 bases not matched to a gene.

V and J are TRBV5-4 and TRBJ1-4; no clear D. Germline CDR1 SGHNT, CDR2 YYREEE (reference sequence). This CDR3 has 13 amino acids. V lost 5 bases, J lost 6 bases, and 11 bases lay in between. CDR3 sequence reads: CASRSGEDEKLFF. The CDR3 DNA is TGTGCCAGCAGATCGGGAGAAGATGAAAAACTGTTTTTT.

The rearrangement joins TRBV5-6 to TRBJ2-1; D unclear. The germline gives CDR1 SGHDT, CDR2 YYEEEE. Trimming shortened V by 3 bases and J by 4 bases, and 17 bases separated the two germline ends. CDR3 length: 16 amino acids. CDR3 amino acids: CASSWGVGSQYNEQFF. In nucleotides, the CDR3 is TGTGCCAGCAGCTGGGGTGTAGGAAGTCAGTACAATGAGCAGTTCTTC.

The chain has TRBV5-1 and TRBJ2-2, with D tentatively TRBD2 (6 bases). There are 17 residues in the CDR3. Trimming took 4 bases from V and 6 from J, leaving 22 bases between them. Per the germline V gene, CDR1 is SGHRS and CDR2 is YFSETQ. The DNA of the CDR3 is TGCGCCAGCAGCGCGAGAACGGGACTCCTTTATCCCGGGGAGCTGTTTTTT. The encoded protein is CASSARTGLLYPGELFF.

V gene TRBV4-3 combines with J gene TRBJ2-3, with D unresolved. V was clipped by 0 bases and J by 2 bases, with 15 bases between them. Germline V CDR1 and CDR2: LGHNA, YSLEER. The CDR3 contains 17 residues. The CDR3: CASSQESRDPYTDTQYF. CDR3 nucleotide sequence: TGCGCCAGCAGCCAAGAATCTAGAGATCCATACACAGATACGCAGTATTTT.

The chain links TRBV5-1 to TRBJ1-2; 7 nucleotides agree with TRBD1. The CDR3 has 17 amino acids. Germline assignment: CDR1 SGHRS and CDR2 YFSETQ. The J segment lost 8 bases and the V segment lost 2 bases, leaving 18 bases of the junction unmatched. CDR3 in DNA: TGCGCCAGCAGCTTTGGGCGGCTACAGGGCCAGGGGGACGGCTACACCTTC. This gives the protein CASSFGRLQGQGDGYTF.

This clone was detected once. V is TRBV19 and J is TRBJ1-1; 9 bases line up with TRBD1. The CDR3 has 15 residues. The V segment lost 4 bases and the J segment 1 base; nucleotides outside the gene matches: 4. Germline CDR1 reads LNHDA; CDR2 reads SQIVND (reference sequence). CDR3 sequence (DNA): TGTGCCAGTAGTAGAGACAGGGGGGCGAACACTGAAGCTTTCTTT. This translates into CASSRDRGANTEAFF. Variable domain in full (rest from reference TRBV19 and TRBJ1-1): DGGITQSPKYLFRKEGQNVTLSCEQNLNHDAMYWYRQDPGQGLRLIYYSQIVNDFQKGDIAEGYSVSREKKESFPLTVTSAQKNPTAFYLCASSRDRGANTEAFFGQGTRLTVV.

J is TRBJ1-1 and V is TRBV29-1; no clear D gene. The CDR3 extends over 11 amino acids. V lost 3 bases and J lost 5, with 7 bases in between. The germline V gene has CDR1 SQVTM and CDR2 ANQGSEA. DNA of the CDR3: TGCAGCGTTGAGGTCACTACTGAAGCTTTCTTT. Amino acid sequence: CSVEVTTEAFF. Full variable domain (rest looked up from reference TRBV29-1 and TRBJ1-1): SAVISQKPSRDICQRGTSLTIQCQVDSQVTMMFWYRQQPGQSLTLIATANQGSEATYESGFVIDKFPISRPNLTFSTLTVSNMSPEDSSIYLCSVEVTTEAFFGQGTRLTVV.

V usage is TRBV11-2 and J usage is TRBJ2-7, with 7 bases identical to TRBD1. V gave up 5 bases and J gave up 2 bases; unmatched junction bases: 12. The CDR3 runs to 16 residues. Per germline, CDR1 SGHAT and CDR2 FQNNGV. The CDR3 nucleotides read TGTGCCAGCAGCCTACATTCAGGACAGGTAACCTACGAGCAGTACTTC. Its translation is CASSLHSGQVTYEQYF.

This clone was counted once. This chain connects TRBV19 to TRBJ2-7; D possibly corresponds to TRBD2 (5 bases). With 5 bases removed from V and 0 bases from J, the gap between germline ends came to 8 bases. The CDR3 contains 13 residues. Germline CDR1 reads LNHDA; CDR2 reads SQIVND (reference sequence). The CDR3 region is CASSPGNSYEQYF. CDR3 DNA: TGTGCCAGTAGTCCCGGGAACTCCTACGAGCAGTACTTC.

The CDR3 sequence is CASSSITGMDYNSPLHF. CDR3 coding DNA: TGCGCCAGCAGCTCCATCACAGGGATGGACTATAATTCACCCCTCCACTTT. This chain connects TRBV5-1 to TRBJ1-6, with a tentative D call TRBD1 (6 bases). CDR1 is SGHRS, CDR2 YFSETQ, per germline. The V end lost 3 bases, the J end lost 3 bases, and 16 bases lay between the germline ends. The CDR3 covers 17 residues.

The chain links TRBV12-3 or TRBV12-4 to TRBJ1-5; D gene ambiguous. The CDR3 spans 13 residues. V was trimmed by 6 bases and J by 7 bases, leaving 13 bases between them. The CDR3 is CASSPSGPQPQHF. Written as DNA, the CDR3 is TGTGCCAGCAGCCCCTCTGGTCCCCAGCCCCAGCATTTT.